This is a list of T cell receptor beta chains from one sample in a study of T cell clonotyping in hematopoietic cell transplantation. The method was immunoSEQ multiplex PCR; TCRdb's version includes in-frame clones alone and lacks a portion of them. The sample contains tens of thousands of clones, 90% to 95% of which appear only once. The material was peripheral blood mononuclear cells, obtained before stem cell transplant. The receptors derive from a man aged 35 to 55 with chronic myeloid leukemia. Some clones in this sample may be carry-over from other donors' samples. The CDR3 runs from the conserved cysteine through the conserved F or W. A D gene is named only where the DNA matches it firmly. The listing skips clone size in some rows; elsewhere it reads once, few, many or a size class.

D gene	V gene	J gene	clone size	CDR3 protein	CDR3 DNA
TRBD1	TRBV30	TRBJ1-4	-	CAWSPAPQGNEKLFF	TGTGCCTGGAGTCCTGCTCCACAGGGGAATGAAAAACTGTTTTTT
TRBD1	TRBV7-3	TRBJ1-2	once	CASSPKGGTGAYGYTF	TGTGCCAGCAGCCCGAAAGGTGGGACAGGGGCCTATGGCTACACCTTC
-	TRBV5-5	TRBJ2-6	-	CASSLVPGSGANVLTF	TGTGCCAGCAGCTTGGTTCCCGGCTCTGGGGCCAACGTCCTGACTTTC
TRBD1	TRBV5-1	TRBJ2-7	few	CASSLGTGAGEQYF	TGCGCCAGCAGCTTGGGGACAGGGGCAGGCGAGCAGTACTTC
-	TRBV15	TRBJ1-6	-	CATSRDKDRSPLHF	TGTGCCACCAGCAGAGATAAGGACCGTTCACCCCTCCACTTT
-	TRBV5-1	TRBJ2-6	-	CASSSALLTGANVLTF	TGCGCCAGCAGCTCCGCACTATTGACTGGGGCCAACGTCCTGACTTTC
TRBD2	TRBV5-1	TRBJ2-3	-	CASSPRGGRSDTQYF	TGCGCCAGCAGCCCCCGCGGGGGGAGGTCGGATACGCAGTATTTT
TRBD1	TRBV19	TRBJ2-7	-	CASSWTGNYEQYF	TGTGCCAGTAGTTGGACAGGGAACTACGAGCAGTACTTC
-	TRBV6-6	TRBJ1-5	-	CASSSEQPQHF	TGTGCCAGCAGCTCAGAACAGCCCCAGCATTTT
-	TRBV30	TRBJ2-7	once	CAWSGSVEQYF	TGTGCCTGGAGTGGATCGGTTGAGCAGTACTTC
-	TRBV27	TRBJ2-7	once	CASSFHRDPYEQYF	TGTGCCAGCAGTTTCCACAGGGACCCCTACGAGCAGTACTTC
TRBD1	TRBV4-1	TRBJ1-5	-	CASSQVGQGNQPQHF	TGCGCCAGCAGCCAAGTGGGACAGGGTAATCAGCCCCAGCATTTT
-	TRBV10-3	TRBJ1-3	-	CAISSGQTGNTIYF	TGTGCCATCAGTTCGGGCCAAACTGGAAACACCATATATTTT
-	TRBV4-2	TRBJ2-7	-	CASSQDNSRGPFYEQYF	TGTGCCAGCAGCCAAGATAATTCGCGGGGGCCTTTCTACGAGCAGTACTTC
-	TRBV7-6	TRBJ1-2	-	CASSLVGTGPYGYTF	TGTGCCAGCAGCTTAGTAGGAACCGGACCCTATGGCTACACCTTC
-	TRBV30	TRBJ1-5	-	CAWGDTSNQPQHF	TGTGCCTGGGGGGACACTTCCAATCAGCCCCAGCATTTT
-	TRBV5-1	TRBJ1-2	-	CASSLLSGRDGYTF	TGCGCCAGCAGCTTATTATCGGGGAGGGACGGCTACACCTTC
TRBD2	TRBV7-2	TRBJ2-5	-	CASSLEQRGAGETQYF	TGTGCCAGCAGCTTAGAACAGCGGGGGGCCGGAGAGACCCAGTACTTC
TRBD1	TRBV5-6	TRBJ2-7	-	CASSHTGGEGGEQYF	TGTGCCAGCAGCCATACAGGGGGAGAGGGTGGCGAGCAGTACTTC
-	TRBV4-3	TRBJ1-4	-	CASSPYGGPGEKLFF	TGCGCCAGCAGCCCCTACGGGGGGCCGGGTGAAAAACTGTTTTTT
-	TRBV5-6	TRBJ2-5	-	CASSLSQGIETQYF	TGTGCCAGCAGCTTGTCGCAGGGGATAGAGACCCAGTACTTC
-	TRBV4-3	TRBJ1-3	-	CASSQEGRDFDTIYF	TGCGCCAGCAGCCAAGAGGGCAGGGACTTCGACACCATATATTTT
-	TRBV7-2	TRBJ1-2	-	CASSLVTRRSYGYTF	TGTGCCAGCAGCTTAGTTACGCGGAGGAGCTATGGCTACACCTTC
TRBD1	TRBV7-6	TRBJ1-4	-	CASSSTQGAGEKLFF	TGTGCCAGCAGCTCGACACAGGGGGCCGGTGAAAAACTGTTTTTT
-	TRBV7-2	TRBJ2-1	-	CASSLSRTGVDNEQFF	TGTGCCAGCAGCTTATCTAGGACGGGGGTCGACAATGAGCAGTTCTTC
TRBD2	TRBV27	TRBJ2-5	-	CASTSGTSGFRETQYF	TGTGCCAGCACCAGCGGGACTAGCGGCTTCAGGGAGACCCAGTACTTC
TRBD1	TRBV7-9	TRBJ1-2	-	CASRAGTGKRYGYTF	TGTGCCAGCAGGGCCGGGACAGGGAAACGCTATGGCTACACCTTC
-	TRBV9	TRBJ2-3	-	CASTVTASSTDTQYF	TGTGCCAGCACCGTGACAGCTTCTAGCACAGATACGCAGTATTTT
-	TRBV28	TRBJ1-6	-	CASSFRYENSPLHF	TGTGCCAGCAGTTTCCGATACGAAAATTCACCCCTCCACTTT
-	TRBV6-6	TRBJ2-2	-	CASSTQGGGELFF	TGTGCCAGCAGTACCCAGGGAGGCGGGGAGCTGTTTTTT
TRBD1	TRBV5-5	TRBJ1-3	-	CASRDRGGPGNTIYF	TGTGCCAGCAGGGACAGGGGTGGCCCTGGAAACACCATATATTTT
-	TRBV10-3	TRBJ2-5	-	CAISETGQETQYF	TGTGCCATCAGTGAGACAGGCCAAGAGACCCAGTACTTC
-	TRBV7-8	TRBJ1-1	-	CASSLENRNTEAFF	TGTGCCAGCAGCTTGGAGAACCGAAACACTGAAGCTTTCTTT
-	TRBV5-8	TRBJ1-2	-	CASSPGWGYGYTF	TGTGCCAGCAGCCCCGGGTGGGGCTATGGCTACACCTTC
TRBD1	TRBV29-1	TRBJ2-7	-	CSVDVGTGLSYEQYF	TGCAGCGTTGATGTCGGGACAGGGCTTTCCTACGAGCAGTACTTC
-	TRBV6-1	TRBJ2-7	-	CASKDRIPIEQYF	TGTGCCAGCAAAGACAGGATTCCCATCGAGCAGTACTTC
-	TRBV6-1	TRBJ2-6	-	CASSENPQGWGSGANVLTF	TGTGCCAGCAGTGAAAATCCACAGGGTTGGGGTTCTGGGGCCAACGTCCTGACTTTC
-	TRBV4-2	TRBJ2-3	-	CASSQVNRVGDTQYF	TGTGCCAGCAGCCAAGTCAACAGGGTGGGAGATACGCAGTATTTT
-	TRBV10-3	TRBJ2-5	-	CAASEGGETQYF	TGTGCCGCCTCCGAGGGGGGGGAGACCCAGTACTTC
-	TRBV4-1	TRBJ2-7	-	CASSSGQGYEQYF	TGCGCCAGCTCCTCCGGGCAGGGCTACGAGCAGTACTTC
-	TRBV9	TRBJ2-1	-	CASSVAREFDEQFF	TGTGCCAGCAGCGTAGCCAGAGAGTTCGATGAGCAGTTCTTC
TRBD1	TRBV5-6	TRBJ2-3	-	CASSPGQGARTDTQYF	TGTGCCAGCAGCCCGGGACAGGGGGCGCGAACAGATACGCAGTATTTT
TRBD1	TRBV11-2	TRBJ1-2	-	CASSFSGGGYGYTF	TGTGCCAGCAGCTTCTCAGGGGGTGGCTATGGCTACACCTTC
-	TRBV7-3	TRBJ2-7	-	CASSLTGQNSYEQYF	TGTGCCAGCAGCTTAACAGGGCAGAATTCCTACGAGCAGTACTTC
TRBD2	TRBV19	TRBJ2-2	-	CASTPGLAGWGELFF	TGTGCCAGTACCCCGGGACTAGCGGGGTGGGGGGAGCTGTTTTTT
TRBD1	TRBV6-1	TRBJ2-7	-	CASSLNRGRYEQYF	TGTGCCAGCAGTTTGAACAGGGGGCGATACGAGCAGTACTTC
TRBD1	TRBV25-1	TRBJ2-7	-	CASTHPGQGKNEQYF	TGTGCCAGCACTCACCCCGGACAGGGGAAGAACGAGCAGTACTTC
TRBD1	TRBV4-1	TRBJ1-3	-	CASSQGQGALGNTIYF	TGCGCCAGCAGCCAAGGGCAGGGGGCTTTGGGAAACACCATATATTTT
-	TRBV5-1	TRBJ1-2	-	CASSSLGLRVGYTF	TGCGCCAGCAGCTCCCTGGGACTGCGTGTTGGCTACACCTTC
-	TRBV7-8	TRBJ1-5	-	CASSPLSGGQQPQHF	TGTGCCAGCAGCCCCCTGTCCGGGGGTCAACAGCCCCAGCATTTT
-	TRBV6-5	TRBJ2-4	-	CATTRPSAKNIQYF	TGTGCCACCACTAGGCCTTCGGCCAAAAACATTCAGTACTTC
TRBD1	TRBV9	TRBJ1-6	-	CASSVAGQGDSPLHF	TGTGCCAGCAGCGTAGCGGGACAGGGCGATTCACCCCTCCACTTT
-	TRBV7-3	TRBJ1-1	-	CASSSMTKNTEAFF	TGTGCCAGCAGCTCTATGACAAAGAACACTGAAGCTTTCTTT
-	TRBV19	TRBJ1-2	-	CATYAPQRTRGYTF	TGTGCCACCTATGCCCCTCAAAGGACACGTGGCTACACCTTC
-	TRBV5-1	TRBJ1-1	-	CASSLGRGTEAFF	TGCGCCAGCAGCCTAGGACGAGGTACTGAAGCTTTCTTT
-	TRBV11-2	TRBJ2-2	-	CASSLDRPPTGELFF	TGTGCCAGCAGCTTAGACCGACCCCCTACCGGGGAGCTGTTTTTT
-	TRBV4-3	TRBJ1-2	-	CASSRTEGYGYTF	TGCGCCAGCAGCCGGACAGAGGGCTATGGCTACACCTTC
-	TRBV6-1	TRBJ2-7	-	CAGGTDSYEQYF	TGTGCCGGCGGGACGGATTCCTACGAGCAGTACTTC
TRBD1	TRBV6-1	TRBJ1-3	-	CASSEAPRGQVAGNTIYF	TGTGCCAGCAGTGAAGCACCCCGCGGACAGGTCGCTGGAAACACCATATATTTT